The clone carrying this T cell receptor beta chain showed up just once. The antigen is unknown. The data were produced by immunoSEQ multiplex PCR, yet TCRdb's version contains in-frame clones alone and is incomplete. The repertoire holds some 170,000 clones, with over 80% as singletons. The germline V and J ends were trimmed by 3 bases and 3 bases, with 12 bases remaining between them. The CDR3 is 15 residues long. Looked up from germline, CDR1 is MDHEN and CDR2 is SYDVKM. The entry originates in a study of T cell responses to AZD1222 COVID-19 vaccine. Findings and limits, study-wide: After the peak T cell response, and only then, were repertoires sampled.

The clonotype was recovered from an adult who received the MenACWY meningococcal vaccine as a control. The sample in question was peripheral blood, obtained 28 days after the second dose of the MenACWY control vaccine. The chain carries TRBV28 and TRBJ1-5; a possible D gene is TRBD1 (5 bases). CDR3 nucleotides: TGTGCCAGCAGTTTGAGAAGGGACTTCAATCAGCCCCAGCATTTT. Protein product: CASSLRRDFNQPQHF.